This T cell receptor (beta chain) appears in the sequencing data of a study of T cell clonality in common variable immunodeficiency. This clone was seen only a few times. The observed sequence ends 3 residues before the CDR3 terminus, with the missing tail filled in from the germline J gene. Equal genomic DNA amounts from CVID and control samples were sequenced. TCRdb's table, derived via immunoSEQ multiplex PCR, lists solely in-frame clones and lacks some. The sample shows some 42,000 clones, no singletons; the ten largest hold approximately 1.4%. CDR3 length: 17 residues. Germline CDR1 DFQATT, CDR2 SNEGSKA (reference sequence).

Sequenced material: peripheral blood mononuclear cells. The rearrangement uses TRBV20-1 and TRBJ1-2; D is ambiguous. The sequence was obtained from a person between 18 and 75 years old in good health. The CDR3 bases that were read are TGCAGTGCTAGAGGCGGCGGTAGCGGGAGGTTCTACAATGAC. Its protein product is CSARGGGSGRFYND. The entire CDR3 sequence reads CSARGGGSGRFYNDYTF.